This T cell receptor (beta chain) was observed in a study of blood T cell repertoires in COVID-19. Study details: Acute and convalescent COVID-19 samples came from the United States, Italy and Spain.

Assay: immunoSEQ multiplex PCR; the TCRdb copy retains only in-frame clones and omits some. The table has roughly 150,000 clones, approximately 83% seen once. Germline values: CDR1 SGHNT, CDR2 YENEEA. This CDR3 spans 15 amino acids. The junction had 4 bases not matched to a gene; V was cut back by 5 bases and J by 5 bases. This TCR was sampled from a woman older than 75 with acute or convalescent COVID-19. V is TRBV11-3 and J is TRBJ2-1; 12 positions match TRBD1. Sequencing was done on a sample of peripheral blood. CDR3 bases: TGTGCCAGCAGCCCCGGGACAGGGGGCCACAATGAGCAGTTCTTC. This translates into CASSPGTGGHNEQFF. The full variable domain, rest sourced from reference TRBV11-3 and TRBJ2-1, is EAGVVQSPRYKIIEKKQPVAFWCNPISGHNTLYWYLQNLGQGPELLIRYENEEAVDDSQLPKDRFSAERLKGVDSTLKIQPAELGDSAVYLCASSPGTGGHNEQFFGPGTRLTVL.